The entry below describes one T cell receptor beta chain. Its antigen is not identified. The entry originates in a study of T cell repertoires in ileal Crohn's disease. Study outcomes and limitations: Compared with CD4 T cells, sorted CD8 cells carried more expanded clones. All patients with clonality above 26.8% had endoscopic recurrence.

Using immunoSEQ multiplex PCR, the repertoire was profiled, and TCRdb retains in-frame clones only, with some absent. The repertoire holds about 4,900 clones, with about nine tenths as singletons. The sample consisted of ileal tissue. The clonotype was recovered from an adult with Crohn's disease.

The CDR3 coding sequence is TGTGCCAGCAGCATGGCTAGGACAGATACGCAGTATTTT. This translates into CASSMARTDTQYF. The rearrangement joins TRBV9 to TRBJ2-3; D gene unclear. Trimming took off 4 bases at V and 3 bases at J, with 9 bases between the two ends. The CDR3 totals 13 residues. CDR1 and CDR2 from the germline V gene are SGDLS and YYNGEE.